The sequence of this TCR beta chain was determined in a study of cytomegalovirus exposure and HLA in healthy donors. Study-level points and caveats: Cytomegalovirus-associated status was assigned to 150 to 200 TCR beta chains. The later analysis indicated that the majority of CMV-associated TCR beta chains appeared HLA-restricted.

For this clone: Antigen: not known.

Researchers ran the PCR with 60 Vbeta and 13 Jbeta primers. Libraries were prepared by immunoSEQ multiplex PCR; TCRdb keeps only in-frame clonotypes and omits some of them. The data contain around 130,000 clones, around four fifths of them singletons. This CDR3 spans 15 amino acids. J was trimmed by 0 bases and V by 0 bases; bases with no gene match: 2. Germline CDR1 SEHNR, CDR2 FQNEAQ (reference sequence). Material: PBMCs. This receptor was taken from a woman aged 40-49 years in good health and CMV-seropositive. This chain joins TRBV7-9 and TRBJ2-7; 7 positions agree with TRBD1. CDR3 sequence reads: CASSLARGFSYEQYF. For the CDR3, the DNA is TGTGCCAGCAGCTTAGCCAGGGGGTTCTCCTACGAGCAGTACTTC.